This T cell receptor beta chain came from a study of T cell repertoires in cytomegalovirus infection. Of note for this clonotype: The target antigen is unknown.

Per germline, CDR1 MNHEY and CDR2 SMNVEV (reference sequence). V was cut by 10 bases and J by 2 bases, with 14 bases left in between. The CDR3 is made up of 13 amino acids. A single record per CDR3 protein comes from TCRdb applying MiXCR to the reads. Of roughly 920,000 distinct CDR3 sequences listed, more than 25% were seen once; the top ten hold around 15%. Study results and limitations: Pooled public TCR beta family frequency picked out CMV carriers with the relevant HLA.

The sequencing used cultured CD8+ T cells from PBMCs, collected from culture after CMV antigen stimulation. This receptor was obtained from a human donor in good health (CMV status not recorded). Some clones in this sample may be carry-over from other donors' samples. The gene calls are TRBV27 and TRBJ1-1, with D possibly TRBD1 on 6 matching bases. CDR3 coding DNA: TGTGCCACCGGGGGGCGAACCAACACTGAAGCTTTCTTT. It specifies CATGGRTNTEAFF.